These 32 T cell receptor beta chains came from one sample sequenced in a study of T cell repertoires in cytomegalovirus infection. TCRdb analysed the reads with MiXCR anew, one entry per CDR3 protein. This table holds 310,000 or so distinct CDR3 sequences, 25% found once. The antigens these receptors bind are not known. The sequencing here drew on cultured PBMCs, taken from culture after CMV antigen stimulation. All receptors come from a human donor in good health (CMV status not recorded). Some clones in this sample may be carry-over from other donors' samples.

The V and J genes are TRBV7-9 and TRBJ2-7; perhaps TRBD2 as D (6 bases). Germline V gives CDR1 SEHNR, CDR2 FQNEAQ (reference sequence). Trimming removed 5 bases at V and 3 bases at J, with 11 bases between. The CDR3 extends over 13 amino acids. DNA for the CDR3: TGTGCCAGCAGCCTGCCGGGAGTCTACGAGCAGTACGTC. It translates to CASSLPGVYEQYV.

As DNA, the CDR3 is TGTGCCACCAGCAGAGATCTACAGGGCACCGGGGAGCTGTTTTTT. It yields the protein CATSRDLQGTGELFF. The chain employs TRBV15 and TRBJ2-2; TRBD1 is a possible D gene (6 bases). CDR3 length: 15 amino acids. V was shortened by 0 bases and J by 4 bases, with 9 bases between the two germline ends. CDR1 and CDR2 from the germline V gene are LNHNV and YYDKDF (reference sequence). Combining the CDR3 with reference TRBV15 and TRBJ2-2 gives the whole variable domain DAMVIQNPRYQVTQFGKPVTLSCSQTLNHNVMYWYQQKSSQAPKLLFHYYDKDFNNEADTPDNFQSRRPNTSFCFLDIRSPGLGDTAMYLCATSRDLQGTGELFFGEGSRLTVL.

The chain employs TRBV7-2 and TRBJ2-1; D possibly corresponds to TRBD1 (5 bases). This CDR3 is built from 15 residues. V was pared by 5 bases and J by 8 bases, with 19 bases between. Per germline, CDR1 SGHTA and CDR2 FQGNSA. CDR3: CASSPNLGALYEQFF. CDR3 in DNA: TGTGCCAGCAGCCCCAATCTTGGGGCTCTGTATGAGCAGTTCTTC.

The chain is built from TRBV6-2 or TRBV6-3 and TRBJ2-7; D call uncertain. The CDR3 is 11 amino acids. Germline-derived CDR1 and CDR2 are MNHEY and SVGEGT. Deletions cut 7 bases from V and 7 bases from J, with 11 bases between. CDR3 coding DNA: TGTGCCAGCAAGAGCCGGGTTGAGCAGTACGTC. Residues: CASKSRVEQYV.

The V call is TRBV7-2, the J call TRBJ1-5; D gene uncertain. CDR1 and CDR2 (germline): SGHTA, FQGNSA. V lost 3 bases and J 1 base, leaving 13 bases between the germline ends. The CDR3 length is 16 residues. The chain's CDR3 is CASSFSGRLSNQPQHF. The CDR3 DNA reads TGTGCCAGCAGCTTCTCAGGTCGCTTAAGCAATCAGCCCCAGCATTTT. The full variable domain, with the rest looked up from reference TRBV7-2 and TRBJ1-5, is GAGVSQSPSNKVTEKGKDVELRCDPISGHTALYWYRQSLGQGLEFLIYFQGNSAPDKSGLPSDRFSAERTGGSVSTLTIQRTQQEDSAVYLCASSFSGRLSNQPQHFGDGTRLSIL.

The chain joins TRBV4-2 to TRBJ2-1, with D maybe TRBD2 (5 bases). This CDR3 has 17 amino acids. CDR1 and CDR2 (germline): LGHNA, YNFKEQ. V dropped 0 bases and J dropped 0 bases, with 12 bases sitting between them. DNA of the CDR3: TGTGCCAGCAGCCAAGATCTCGGGATTACCTCCTACAATGAGCAGTTCTTC. It encodes CASSQDLGITSYNEQFF.

This clonotype came up many times. This chain uses TRBV27 with TRBJ2-2; possible D gene TRBD2, 6 bases. The germline V gene has CDR1 MNHEY and CDR2 SMNVEV (reference sequence). CDR3 length: 17 residues. V lost 3 bases and J lost 2, with 16 bases in between. The CDR3 coding sequence is TGTGCCAGCAGTTTGATTTCCGGGACTCTTAACACCGGGGAGCTGTTTTTT. Its translation: CASSLISGTLNTGELFF.

Only a few counts were recorded for this clonotype. The genes are TRBV12-3 or TRBV12-4 and TRBJ2-1; 9 nucleotides agree with TRBD2. V dropped 4 bases and J dropped 0; count of bases not matched to a gene: 16. This CDR3 region has 20 residues. The chain's CDR3 is CASSSKGEREALSSYNEQFF. The DNA of the CDR3 is TGTGCCAGCAGTTCGAAGGGGGAGCGGGAGGCCCTGAGCTCCTACAATGAGCAGTTCTTC.

J is TRBJ1-1 and V is TRBV7-8; D gene unclear. Germline V lookup: CDR1 SGHVS, CDR2 FQNEAQ. V was clipped by 4 bases and J by 2 bases, with 8 bases between them. This CDR3 region has 13 residues. The CDR3 DNA sequence: TGTGCCAGCAGCTCCGACCATAACACTGAAGCTTTCTTT. Its protein product is CASSSDHNTEAFF.

The chain is built from TRBV7-2 and TRBJ2-7; D remains ambiguous. This CDR3 comprises 13 residues. The V and J ends lost 5 bases and 7 bases respectively, with 15 bases between them. Germline CDR1 reads SGHTA; CDR2 reads FQGNSA. DNA for the CDR3: TGTGCCAGCAGCACACGGGCCACTGAGGAGCAGTACTTC. It translates to CASSTRATEEQYF.

This clonotype was picked up one time. DNA of the CDR3: TGTGCCAGCAGCTTAGTTGGTAGTACCGGCTATGGCTACACCTTC. Its translation: CASSLVGSTGYGYTF. V usage is TRBV7-6 and J usage is TRBJ1-2; unclear D gene. V dropped 1 base and J dropped 4 bases, with 13 bases sitting between them. Germline assignment: CDR1 SGHVS and CDR2 FNYEAQ. CDR3 size: 15 residues. The full variable domain, in which reference TRBV7-6 and TRBJ1-2 provide the parts outside the CDR3, is GAGVSQSPRYKVTKRGQDVALRCDPISGHVSLYWYRQALGQGPEFLTYFNYEAQQDKSGLPNDRFSAERPEGSISTLTIQRTEQRDSAMYRCASSLVGSTGYGYTFGSGTRLTVV.

V usage is TRBV20-1 and J usage is TRBJ2-1; 10 bases agree with TRBD2. Germline trimming cut 4 bases from V and 3 bases from J; bases unmatched to any gene: 9. Germline values: CDR1 DFQATT, CDR2 SNEGSKA (reference sequence). The CDR3 is made up of 16 amino acids. The CDR3 DNA follows: TGCAGTGCTATCCGCCCTAGCGGGAGAGTCTACAATGAGCAGTTCTTC. Translation: CSAIRPSGRVYNEQFF.

This clonotype has just a few counts. The CDR3 loop reads CASSIPSGANTEAFF. As DNA, the CDR3 is TGTGCCAGTAGTATTCCCTCGGGAGCGAACACTGAAGCTTTCTTT. V and J are TRBV19 and TRBJ1-1; D remains unclear. Trimming shortened V by 3 bases and J by 1 base, and 12 bases separated the two germline ends. The CDR3 spans 15 residues. Germline CDR1 and CDR2: LNHDA and SQIVND (reference sequence).

This clonotype appeared a few times. J is TRBJ2-3 and V is TRBV4-3, with 7 bases matching TRBD2. This CDR3 spans 17 amino acids. Germline V gene data show CDR1 as LGHNA and CDR2 as YSLEER. The V gene end was trimmed by 3 bases and the J gene end by 3 bases; junction bases not matched to a gene: 12. CDR3 coding DNA: TGCGCCAGCAGCCAGTCGAGGGGCGGGAGTTGGACAGATACGCAGTATTTT. Translated: CASSQSRGGSWTDTQYF.

J is TRBJ1-1 and V is TRBV5-1; TRBD1 aligns across 7 bases. Losses at the gene ends were 4 bases for V and 4 bases for J; bases not matched to a gene: 13. There are 16 residues in the CDR3. Germline V gene sequence: CDR1 SGHRS, CDR2 YFSETQ. The CDR3 loop is CASSHGRGGEGTEAFF. The DNA for the CDR3 is TGCGCCAGCAGCCATGGTAGAGGGGGCGAAGGCACTGAAGCTTTCTTT.

The chain combines TRBV12-5 with TRBJ2-3; D not resolved. CDR1 is LGHNT and CDR2 is FRNRAP in the germline V gene. Trimming pared 0 bases from V and 6 bases from J, leaving 16 bases between. The CDR3 has 16 residues. CDR3 region: CASGLVLGGRKDTQYF. The DNA for the CDR3 is TGTGCTAGTGGTTTGGTACTGGGTGGGCGTAAGGATACGCAGTATTTT.

As for this clonotype: A clone one base away is much larger, so this may be a read error. V and J are TRBV12-3 or TRBV12-4 and TRBJ2-1; 7 bases map to TRBD2. The CDR3 covers 14 residues. The V gene end was trimmed by 5 bases and the J gene end by 5 bases; junction bases not matched to a gene: 6. In nucleotides, the CDR3 is TGTGCCAGCAGTGACAAGCGGGGCGACAATGAGCAGTTCTTC. It encodes CASSDKRGDNEQFF.

In DNA, the CDR3 is TGTGCCAGCTCTATGGGAGGGGACTCCTACGAGCAGTACGTC. This translates into CASSMGGDSYEQYV. The chain links TRBV18 to TRBJ2-7; 7 bases are shared with TRBD2. Germline trimming cut 6 bases from V and 0 bases from J; bases unmatched to any gene: 5. This CDR3 comprises 14 residues. Germline V gives CDR1 KGHSH, CDR2 LQKENI.

The V gene is TRBV15, the J gene TRBJ2-7; 10 bases match TRBD2. The CDR3 totals 15 residues. Trimming cost V 1 base and J 3 bases; bases outside gene matches: 3. The germline CDR1 and CDR2 sequences are LNHNV and YYDKDF (reference sequence). The CDR3 DNA is TGTGCCACCAGCAGAGGAACTAGCGGGAACTACGAGCAGTACTTC. Protein product: CATSRGTSGNYEQYF.

This clonotype was seen only a few times. J is TRBJ1-3 and V is TRBV12-3 or TRBV12-4; TRBD1 agrees at 8 bases. The CDR3 contains 15 residues. V shed 2 bases, J shed 3 bases, and the junction held 3 bases outside the gene matches. CDR3 in DNA: TGTGCCAGCAGTTTAACAGGGGGAGTTGGAAACACCATATATTTT. It specifies CASSLTGGVGNTIYF.

This clonotype was counted many times. The CDR3 sequence: CASSHMDNPSSGNTIYF. As DNA, the CDR3 is TGTGCCAGCAGCCATATGGACAATCCGAGCTCTGGAAACACCATATATTTT. This sequence joins TRBV11-2 and TRBJ1-3, with D tentatively TRBD1 (5 bases). Trimming pared 5 bases from V and 0 bases from J, leaving 17 bases between. Germline V gene lookup returns CDR1 SGHAT and CDR2 FQNNGV. The CDR3 consists of 17 residues.

This clonotype came up a few times. CDR3 sequence reads: CASSYLGRSYEQYF. CDR3 in DNA: TGCGCCAGCAGCTACCTCGGGCGCTCCTACGAGCAGTACTTC. The genes are TRBV5-1 and TRBJ2-7, with no clear D. V dropped 3 bases and J dropped 0 bases, with 10 bases sitting between them. The germline V gene encodes CDR1 SGHRS and CDR2 YFSETQ. This CDR3 has 14 amino acids.

The CDR3 loop is CASSPIAPGTNSYEQYF. The DNA of the CDR3 is TGTGCCAGCAGTCCAATAGCCCCGGGGACTAACTCCTACGAGCAGTACTTC. The chain joins TRBV6-2 or TRBV6-3 to TRBJ2-7; 7 nucleotides align to TRBD2. With 5 bases clipped from V and 0 bases from J, the junction kept 13 bases outside the gene matches. The CDR3 covers 17 residues. CDR1 is MNHEY and CDR2 is SVGEGT in the germline V gene.

A note on this clonotype: One end of the junction fails to match germline, which may point to a read error. This chain connects TRBV6-2 or TRBV6-3 to TRBJ2-2; tentative D call: TRBD1 (6 bases). The CDR3 extends over 17 amino acids. Germline values: CDR1 MNHEY, CDR2 SVGEGT. The DNA for the CDR3 is TGTGCCAGCAGTTACCTTTCCGGACAGCCTCGAACCGAGGAGCTGTTTTTT. Amino acids: CASSYLSGQPRTEELFF.

The V call is TRBV28, the J call TRBJ2-7, with 7 bases identical to TRBD1. The CDR3 consists of 15 residues. Per the germline V gene, CDR1 is MDHEN and CDR2 is SYDVKM. V gave up 5 bases and J gave up 2 bases; unmatched junction bases: 9. CDR3 protein: CASSPTGVPPYEQYF. The CDR3 DNA sequence: TGTGCCAGCAGTCCAACAGGGGTCCCCCCCTACGAGCAGTACTTC. Drawing the rest from reference TRBV28 and TRBJ2-7, the complete variable domain is DVKVTQSSRYLVKRTGEKVFLECVQDMDHENMFWYRQDPGLGLRLIYFSYDVKMKEKGDIPEGYSVSREKKERFSLILESASTNQTSMYLCASSPTGVPPYEQYFGPGTRLTVT.

The V and J genes are TRBV28 and TRBJ1-6; D may be TRBD1 (5 bases). CDR1 is MDHEN, CDR2 SYDVKM, per germline. Trimming stripped 5 bases from V and 1 base from J, with 15 bases between. This CDR3 contains 17 residues. CDR3 loop: CASSIRIGGSYNSPLHF. DNA of the CDR3: TGTGCCAGCAGTATCCGCATCGGGGGGTCCTATAATTCACCCCTCCACTTT. The full variable domain, completed using reference TRBV28 and TRBJ1-6, is DVKVTQSSRYLVKRTGEKVFLECVQDMDHENMFWYRQDPGLGLRLIYFSYDVKMKEKGDIPEGYSVSREKKERFSLILESASTNQTSMYLCASSIRIGGSYNSPLHFGNGTRLTVT.

This clonotype came up a few times. The chain employs TRBV5-1 and TRBJ2-1; D perhaps matches TRBD2 (6 bases). Trimming took 4 bases from V and 8 from J, leaving 19 bases between them. Germline loops: CDR1 SGHRS, CDR2 YFSETQ. CDR3 length equals 15 residues. The CDR3 sequence: CASSAGTLGTHEQFF. The CDR3 nucleotides are TGCGCCAGCAGCGCCGGGACTTTGGGTACACATGAGCAGTTCTTC.

This clonotype was seen only once. Compared with germline, one end of the junction differs, possibly owing to a read error. The rearrangement joins TRBV11-2 to TRBJ2-1, with TRBD2 matching 11 bases. Germline CDR1 and CDR2: SGHAT and FQNNGV. The CDR3 is 15 residues long. The CDR3: CASRGLAATYYEQFF. The CDR3 nucleotides read TGTGCCAGCAGGGGACTAGCGGCGACCTACTATGAGCAGTTCTTC. The full variable domain, in which reference TRBV11-2 and TRBJ2-1 provide the parts outside the CDR3, is EAGVAQSPRYKIIEKRQSVAFWCNPISGHATLYWYQQILGQGPKLLIQFQNNGVVDDSQLPKDRFSAERLKGVDSTLKIQPAKLEDSAVYLCASRGLAATYYEQFFGPGTRLTVL.

This clonotype was recorded at least ten times. This rearrangement joins TRBV28 to TRBJ2-7; TRBD2 might be the D (5 bases). This CDR3 is 13 amino acids long. V dropped 6 bases and J dropped 0 bases, with 9 bases sitting between them. CDR1 and CDR2 (germline): MDHEN, SYDVKM. The CDR3: CASRSGSSYEQYF. In nucleotides, the CDR3 is TGTGCCAGCAGGAGCGGTAGCTCCTACGAGCAGTACTTC.

CDR3: CASSPLLADEQFF. DNA for the CDR3: TGTGCCAGCTCACCTCTTCTAGCCGATGAGCAGTTCTTC. The chain employs TRBV18 and TRBJ2-1; TRBD2 is a possible D gene (5 bases). This CDR3 spans 13 amino acids. Per the germline V gene, CDR1 is KGHSH and CDR2 is LQKENI. Trimming removed 3 bases at V and 8 bases at J, with 11 bases between.

This clonotype was detected a few times. This chain connects TRBV19 to TRBJ2-1; TRBD2 is a possible D gene (6 bases). V dropped 7 bases and J dropped 2 bases, with 9 bases sitting between them. Germline CDR1 is LNHDA and CDR2 is SQIVND (reference sequence). The CDR3 runs to 13 residues. CDR3 sequence: CASNSGAYNEQFF. CDR3 DNA: TGTGCCAGTAATAGCGGAGCCTACAATGAGCAGTTCTTC. Supplemented by reference TRBV19 and TRBJ2-1, the full variable domain reads DGGITQSPKYLFRKEGQNVTLSCEQNLNHDAMYWYRQDPGQGLRLIYYSQIVNDFQKGDIAEGYSVSREKKESFPLTVTSAQKNPTAFYLCASNSGAYNEQFFGPGTRLTVL.

This chain joins TRBV28 and TRBJ1-5; D gene unclear. CDR3 length: 13 residues. Germline values: CDR1 MDHEN, CDR2 SYDVKM. V was clipped by 3 bases and J by 5 bases, with 8 bases between them. The CDR3 nucleotides read TGTGCCAGCAGTTTCTTGACCGATCAGCCCCAGCATTTT. It specifies CASSFLTDQPQHF.